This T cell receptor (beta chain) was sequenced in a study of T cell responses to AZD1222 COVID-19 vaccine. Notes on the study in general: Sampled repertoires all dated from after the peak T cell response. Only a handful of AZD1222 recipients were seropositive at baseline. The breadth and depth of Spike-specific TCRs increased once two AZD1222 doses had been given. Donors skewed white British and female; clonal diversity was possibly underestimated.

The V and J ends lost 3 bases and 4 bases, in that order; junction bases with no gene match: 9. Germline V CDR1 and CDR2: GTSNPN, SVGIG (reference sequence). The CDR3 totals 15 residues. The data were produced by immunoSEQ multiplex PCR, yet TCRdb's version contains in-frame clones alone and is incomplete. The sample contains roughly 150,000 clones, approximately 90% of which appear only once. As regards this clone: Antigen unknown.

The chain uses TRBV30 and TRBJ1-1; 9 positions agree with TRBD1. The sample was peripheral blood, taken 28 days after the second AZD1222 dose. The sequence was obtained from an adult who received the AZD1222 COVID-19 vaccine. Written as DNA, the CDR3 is TGTGCCTGGAGACGTCACGAACAGGGGGCCACTGAAGCTTTCTTT. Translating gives CAWRRHEQGATEAFF.